The T cell receptor (beta chain) under discussion was sequenced for a study of cytomegalovirus exposure and HLA in healthy donors. The study, taken as a whole, reports: Most observed TCR sequences were rare, whereas some public TCRs were detected in many donors. A later analysis showed that HLA-associated TCR beta chains had undergone more clonal expansion than equally common others.

A single count supports this clone. What it binds is unknown. The PCR made use of 60 Vbeta and 13 Jbeta primers. TCRdb keeps only in-frame clones here, not all; method: immunoSEQ multiplex PCR. Among under 150,000 clones, approximately 74% were seen once, and the ten largest hold 4.2%. The receptor was isolated from a middle-aged woman in good health and CMV-seropositive. Sequenced material: PBMCs.

The CDR3 DNA reads as TGTGCCAGCAGTGCAAGCGGGAGTGACGGGGAGCTGTTTTTT. It translates to CASSASGSDGELFF. The chain links TRBV2 to TRBJ2-2; 8 positions agree with TRBD2. Germline CDR1 is SNHLY and CDR2 is FYNNEI. V dropped 4 bases and J dropped 7; count of bases not matched to a gene: 5. The CDR3 spans 14 residues.